Listed below are T cell receptor beta chains from one sample, sequenced in a study of T cells in Graves' hyperthyroidism and ophthalmopathy. TCRdb passed the multiplex PCR reads through MiXCR, listing each CDR3 protein once. Of 500,000 to 750,000 distinct CDR3 sequences detected, 40% to 55% appear once; the ten largest clones hold around 7.7%. Sample: peripheral blood or thyroid tissue (not recorded which). The receptors shown here come from a woman between 18 and 30 years old with Graves' hyperthyroidism. CDR3s leave out the opening cysteine and the closing phenylalanine or tryptophan.

v_call | cdr3_aa
TRBV2 | ASRPRDGYTDTQY
TRBV7-9 | ASSSAGRGAF
TRBV6-6 | ASSSRGTGSYEQY
TRBV29-1 | SAAENSNQPQY
TRBV30 | AWTPAGASSYEQY
TRBV7-8 | ASSQGRANYGYT
TRBV4-1 | ASSQEGGDLYEQY
TRBV29-1 | SVRRGGNEQY
TRBV4-3 | ASSQEPGGNEKLF
TRBV7-8 | ASTRALRNTEAF
TRBV20-1 | SANPVQGMVTEAF
TRBV24-1 | ATSRGLNTEAF
TRBV7-9 | ASSLAAGTEAF
TRBV4-1 | ASSQGVFFYDQPQH
TRBV11-2 | ASSQDETGGGVETQY
TRBV7-2 | ASSSGGTGSMNTEAF
TRBV7-2 | ASSPGLAEDWGANVLT
TRBV6-1 | ASSELPKY
TRBV7-8 | ASSVTSGRPDTQY
TRBV5-1 | ASSVGGDGSPLH
TRBV24-1 | ATSDPGLAGANEQF
TRBV20-1 | SASGGKAGNTEAF
TRBV5-1 | ASSSLEFTEAF
TRBV20-1 | SATPPGSRGNTIY
TRBV7-8 | ASSGTSLSTDTQY
TRBV2 | ACNRQADNSPLH
TRBV5-1 | ASSLEGLSETQY
TRBV24-1 | ATSDPGQVVETQY
TRBV20-1 | SARDGGGTYEQY
TRBV12-3/TRBV12-4 | ARSLGNTIY
TRBV11-3 | ASSLRDRARSHRGETQY
TRBV29-1 | SSRTGVGQPQH
TRBV20-1 | SAPDNDWNEQF
TRBV12-3/TRBV12-4 | ASSSPFSQRETQY
TRBV29-1 | SVEATSGQGIIYEQY
TRBV7-3 | ASSFSPGGTFSNQPQH
TRBV20-1 | SARGLTPDTQY
TRBV20-1 | SARRTGGKETQY
TRBV19 | ASSTPNAGEQF
TRBV19 | ASSDLRGDTQY
TRBV20-1 | SAREAGDSYYNEQF
TRBV5-1 | ASSLEGQGANYGYT
TRBV7-8 | ASSLGDSVNDAF
TRBV20-1 | SARDRRAYEQY
TRBV5-6 | ASSSDRYNSPLH
TRBV7-9 | ASTVRAGLRGETQY
TRBV6-1 | ASSLGQYNSPLH
TRBV7-9 | ASSLGTGMNEQY